Included here is one TCR beta chain sequence, with context. Original handling: Reference gene primer amplification gave estimated nucleated cell counts. The protocol was immunoSEQ multiplex PCR, while the TCRdb copy is restricted to in-frame clones and leaves out a portion. The V and J calls and clone size are taken from that table; D and trimming were inferred from the DNA. The table lists 70,000 or so clones, 87% of them singletons. This sample is drawn from a study of blood T cell repertoires in COVID-19. Study overall: Acute and convalescent COVID-19 samples came from the United States, Italy and Spain. T cells, B-cell-depleted T cells, or PBMCs provided the cDNA or gDNA that served as material.

V lost 4 bases to trimming and J lost 1 base, with 17 bases between them. Germline V lookup: CDR1 SGHNT, CDR2 YYREEE (reference sequence). The CDR3 extends over 16 amino acids. This TCR was recovered from a woman at least 80 years old with acute or convalescent COVID-19. V is TRBV5-4 and J is TRBJ1-2; tentative D call: TRBD1 (6 bases). Sequenced input: peripheral blood. CDR3 nucleotides: TGTGCCAGCAGCCTGCCCACAGGGAAATATAACTATGGCTACACCTTC. Protein sequence: CASSLPTGKYNYGYTF.